This TCR beta chain was identified in a study of control samples from healthy donors and cancer patients. V was pared by 4 bases and J by 1 base, with 5 bases of the junction left unmatched. The CDR3 extends over 15 amino acids. Germline CDR1 is LGHDT and CDR2 is YNNKEL (reference sequence). Data came from immunoSEQ multiplex PCR; TCRdb stores just in-frame clones and leaves some out. The table records roughly 190,000 clones, 91% of them present only once. Sequenced input: blood. V and J are TRBV3-1 (or the pseudogene TRBV3-2) and TRBJ1-2, with 8 bases that match TRBD1. This TCR came from a woman aged 30 to 39 in good health. For the CDR3, the DNA is TGTGCCAGCAGCCCCGGACAGGGACATAACTATGGCTACACCTTC. Protein product: CASSPGQGHNYGYTF.